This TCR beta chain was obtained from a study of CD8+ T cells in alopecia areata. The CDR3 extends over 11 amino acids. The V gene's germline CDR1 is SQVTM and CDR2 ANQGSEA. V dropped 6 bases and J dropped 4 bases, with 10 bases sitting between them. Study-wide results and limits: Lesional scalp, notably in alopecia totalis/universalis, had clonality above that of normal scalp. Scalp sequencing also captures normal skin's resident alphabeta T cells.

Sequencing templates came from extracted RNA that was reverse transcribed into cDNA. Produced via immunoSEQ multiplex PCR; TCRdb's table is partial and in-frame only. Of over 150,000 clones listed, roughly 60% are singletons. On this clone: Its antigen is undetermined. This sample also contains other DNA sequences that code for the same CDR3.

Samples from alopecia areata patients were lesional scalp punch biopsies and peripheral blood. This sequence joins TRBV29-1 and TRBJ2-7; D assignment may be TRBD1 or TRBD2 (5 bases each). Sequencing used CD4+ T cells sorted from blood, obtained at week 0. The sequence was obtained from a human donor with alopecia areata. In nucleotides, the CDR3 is TGCAGCGTCGGGTGGGGGTACGAGCAGTACTTC. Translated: CSVGWGYEQYF.